The rows below give T cell receptor beta chains drawn from one sample of a study of CD8+ T cells in alopecia areata. The method was immunoSEQ multiplex PCR; TCRdb's version includes in-frame clones alone and lacks a portion of them. In the table there are some 170,000 clones, 59% of which are singletons. This specimen was CD4+ T cells sorted from blood, taken at week 0. The source is a human donor with alopecia areata. Both conserved end residues are part of each CDR3. Each record gives: D gene, clone size, J gene, V gene, CDR3 length, CDR3 DNA, CDR3 protein. The D gene is left open where the match is weak. Only part of the rows carry a size: once, few, many, or a class if the clone is expanded.

D: NA
size: NA
J: TRBJ2-5
V: TRBV6-6
length: 12
DNA: TGTGCCAGCAGTTATATGAGCGAGACCCAGTACTTC
CDR3: CASSYMSETQYF

D: NA
size: NA
J: TRBJ1-1
V: TRBV30
length: 12
DNA: TGTGCCTGGAGTGACGGGGGAACTGAAGCTTTCTTT
CDR3: CAWSDGGTEAFF

D: NA
size: NA
J: TRBJ1-2
V: TRBV15
length: 18
DNA: TGTGCCACCAGCAGAGATAGTGAAGGGAGCTTCTCCGGAAGTGGCTACACCTTC
CDR3: CATSRDSEGSFSGSGYTF

D: TRBD1
size: NA
J: TRBJ2-3
V: TRBV7-9
length: 15
DNA: TGTGCCAGCAGCTTCGGGACAGGGGGCCGGGATACGCAGTATTTT
CDR3: CASSFGTGGRDTQYF

D: NA
size: NA
J: TRBJ2-7
V: TRBV19
length: 12
DNA: TGTGCCAGTAGCGGGGGGCACTACGAGCAGTACTTC
CDR3: CASSGGHYEQYF

D: NA
size: NA
J: TRBJ1-2
V: TRBV15
length: 15
DNA: TGTGCCACCAGCAGAGCCAGACAGGCCTCCAGTGGCTACACCTTC
CDR3: CATSRARQASSGYTF

D: NA
size: NA
J: TRBJ2-7
V: TRBV14
length: 13
DNA: TGTGCCAGCAGCCGATACGGGACCTACGAGCAGTACTTC
CDR3: CASSRYGTYEQYF

D: NA
size: NA
J: TRBJ1-6
V: TRBV27
length: 14
DNA: TGTGCCAGCAGTTTCCCCGGCTTTAATTCACCCCTCCACTTT
CDR3: CASSFPGFNSPLHF

D: TRBD2
size: NA
J: TRBJ2-7
V: TRBV10-3
length: 11
DNA: TGTGCCATCAGTTACGGGGGGGAGCAGTACTTC
CDR3: CAISYGGEQYF

D: NA
size: NA
J: TRBJ1-2
V: TRBV6-1
length: 12
DNA: TGTGCCAGCAGTGAAGAGGCCTATGGCTACACCTTC
CDR3: CASSEEAYGYTF

D: TRBD1
size: NA
J: TRBJ1-1
V: TRBV7-2
length: 14
DNA: TGTGCCAGCAGCATACAGGGGGTAGGCACTGAAGCTTTCTTT
CDR3: CASSIQGVGTEAFF

D: NA
size: NA
J: TRBJ2-4
V: TRBV19
length: 11
DNA: TGTGCCAGTAGTCGGAAAAACATTCAGTACTTC
CDR3: CASSRKNIQYF

D: NA
size: NA
J: TRBJ1-5
V: TRBV30
length: 13
DNA: TGTGCCTGGAGCTCCCAGATTGGACAGCCCCAGCATTTT
CDR3: CAWSSQIGQPQHF

D: TRBD1
size: once
J: TRBJ1-6
V: TRBV7-6
length: 17
DNA: TGTGCCAGCAGCTTAGATCCGAGTTCAGGGGGCAATTCACCCCTCCACTTT
CDR3: CASSLDPSSGGNSPLHF

D: NA
size: NA
J: TRBJ2-3
V: TRBV6-1
length: 14
DNA: TGTGCCAGCAGTGGCGGACAGAGGCCCGATACGCAGTATTTT
CDR3: CASSGGQRPDTQYF

D: NA
size: NA
J: TRBJ2-6
V: TRBV27
length: 16
DNA: TGTGCCAGCAGTTTTCTCCCTGTTTCTGGGGCCAACGTCCTGACTTTC
CDR3: CASSFLPVSGANVLTF

D: NA
size: few
J: TRBJ2-3
V: TRBV30
length: 12
DNA: TGTGCCTGGAGTGCGGCGTCCGATACGCAGTATTTT
CDR3: CAWSAASDTQYF

D: NA
size: NA
J: TRBJ2-5
V: TRBV30
length: 13
DNA: TGTGCCTGGAGTCTCAGATGGCAAGAGACCCAGTACTTC
CDR3: CAWSLRWQETQYF

D: NA
size: NA
J: TRBJ1-1
V: TRBV29-1
length: 14
DNA: TGCAGCGCCCGACAGGCCGGGACTAACACTGAAGCTTTCTTT
CDR3: CSARQAGTNTEAFF

D: NA
size: NA
J: TRBJ1-2
V: TRBV6-5
length: 16
DNA: TGTGCCAGCAGTTACATCGCGGGAGGGATCAACTATGGCTACACCTTC
CDR3: CASSYIAGGINYGYTF

D: NA
size: NA
J: TRBJ2-5
V: TRBV11-3
length: 13
DNA: TGTGCCAGCAGCTTAGGGACCAAGGAGACCCAGTACTTC
CDR3: CASSLGTKETQYF

D: NA
size: NA
J: TRBJ1-2
V: TRBV9
length: 15
DNA: TGTGCCAGCAGCCCTACCGGGGTAACGGGCTATGGCTACACCTTC
CDR3: CASSPTGVTGYGYTF

D: NA
size: NA
J: TRBJ2-5
V: TRBV6-5
length: 12
DNA: TGTGCCAGCAGTCGTCCTCAAGAGACCCAGTACTTC
CDR3: CASSRPQETQYF

D: NA
size: NA
J: TRBJ2-3
V: TRBV30
length: 11
DNA: TGTGCCTGGAGTAAAGCAGATACGCAGTATTTT
CDR3: CAWSKADTQYF

D: NA
size: NA
J: TRBJ2-7
V: TRBV6-6
length: 13
DNA: TGTGCCAGCAGTTCCGGAGCCTCCTACGAGCAGTACTTC
CDR3: CASSSGASYEQYF

D: NA
size: NA
J: TRBJ1-6
V: TRBV30
length: 12
DNA: TGTGCCTGGAGTGTAAGAGGATCACCCCTCCACTTT
CDR3: CAWSVRGSPLHF

D: NA
size: NA
J: TRBJ1-2
V: TRBV30
length: 14
DNA: TGTGCCTGGAGTGTACCCGTGGCTAACTATGGCTACACCTTC
CDR3: CAWSVPVANYGYTF

D: NA
size: NA
J: TRBJ2-5
V: TRBV2
length: 13
DNA: TGTGCCAGCACAACGGAGTACCAAGAGACCCAGTACTTC
CDR3: CASTTEYQETQYF